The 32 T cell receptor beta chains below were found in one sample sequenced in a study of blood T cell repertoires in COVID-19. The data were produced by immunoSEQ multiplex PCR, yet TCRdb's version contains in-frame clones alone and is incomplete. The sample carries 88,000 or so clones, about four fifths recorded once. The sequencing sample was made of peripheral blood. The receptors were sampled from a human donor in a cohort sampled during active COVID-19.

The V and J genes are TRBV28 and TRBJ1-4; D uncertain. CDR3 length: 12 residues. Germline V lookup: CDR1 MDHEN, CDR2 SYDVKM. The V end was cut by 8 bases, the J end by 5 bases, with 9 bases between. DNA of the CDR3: TGTGCCAGCCTGACGGGAAATGAAAAACTGTTTTTT. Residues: CASLTGNEKLFF.

The CDR3 region is CASSPKSTGVIQETQYF. In DNA, the CDR3 is TGTGCCAGCTCACCAAAAAGTACAGGAGTGATTCAAGAGACCCAGTACTTC. V gene TRBV18 combines with J gene TRBJ2-5; possibly TRBD1 for D (5 bases). Germline CDR1 KGHSH, CDR2 LQKENI. This CDR3 contains 17 residues. Trimming removed 2 bases at V and 2 bases at J, with 18 bases between. Filled out from reference TRBV18 and TRBJ2-5, the complete variable domain reads NAGVMQNPRHLVRRRGQEARLRCSPMKGHSHVYWYRQLPEEGLKFMVYLQKENIIDESGMPKERFSAEFPKEGPSILRIQQVVRGDSAAYFCASSPKSTGVIQETQYFGPGTRLLVL.

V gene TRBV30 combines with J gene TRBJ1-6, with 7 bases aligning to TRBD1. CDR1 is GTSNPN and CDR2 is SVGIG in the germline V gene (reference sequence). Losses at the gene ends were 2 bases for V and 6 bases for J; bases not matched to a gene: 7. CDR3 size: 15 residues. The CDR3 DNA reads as TGTGCCTGGAGTCTCCGACAGGGTAGTAATTCACCCCTCCACTTT. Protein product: CAWSLRQGSNSPLHF.

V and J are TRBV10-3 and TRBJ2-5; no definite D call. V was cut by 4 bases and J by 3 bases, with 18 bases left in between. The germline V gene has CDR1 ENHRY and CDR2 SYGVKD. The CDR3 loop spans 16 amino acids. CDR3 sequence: CAISGQSPSLEETQYF. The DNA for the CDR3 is TGTGCCATCAGTGGTCAGAGCCCGTCCCTAGAAGAGACCCAGTACTTC.

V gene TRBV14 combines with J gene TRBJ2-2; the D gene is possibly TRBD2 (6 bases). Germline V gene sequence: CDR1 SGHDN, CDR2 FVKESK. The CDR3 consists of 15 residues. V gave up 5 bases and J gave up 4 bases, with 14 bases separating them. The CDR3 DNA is TGTGCCAGCAGCTTCCGGGGACTCGCCACCGGGGAGCTGTTTTTT. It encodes CASSFRGLATGELFF.

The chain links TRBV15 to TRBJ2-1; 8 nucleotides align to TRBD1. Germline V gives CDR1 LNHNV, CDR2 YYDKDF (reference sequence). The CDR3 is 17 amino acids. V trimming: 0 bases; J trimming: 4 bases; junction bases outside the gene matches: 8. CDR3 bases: TGTGCCACCAGCAGAGAATATCCGGGACAGGCTTACAATGAGCAGTTCTTC. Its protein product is CATSREYPGQAYNEQFF.

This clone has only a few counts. CDR3 DNA sequence: TGTGCCAGCAGTCCCTCGGACAGGCCCGAGGGAGCTTTCTTT. Translated: CASSPSDRPEGAFF. The V gene is TRBV25-1, the J gene TRBJ1-1; 7 nucleotides match TRBD1. Germline V gives CDR1 MGHDK, CDR2 SYGVNS. The CDR3 has 14 residues. The junction had 13 bases not matched to a gene; V was cut back by 5 bases and J by 10 bases.

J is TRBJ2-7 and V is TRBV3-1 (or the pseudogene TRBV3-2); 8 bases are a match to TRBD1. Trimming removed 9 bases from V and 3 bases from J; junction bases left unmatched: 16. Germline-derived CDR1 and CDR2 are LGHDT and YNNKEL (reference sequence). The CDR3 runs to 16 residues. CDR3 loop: CARIPDEDRVSYEQYF. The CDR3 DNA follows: TGTGCCAGAATACCAGATGAGGACAGGGTCAGCTACGAGCAGTACTTC.

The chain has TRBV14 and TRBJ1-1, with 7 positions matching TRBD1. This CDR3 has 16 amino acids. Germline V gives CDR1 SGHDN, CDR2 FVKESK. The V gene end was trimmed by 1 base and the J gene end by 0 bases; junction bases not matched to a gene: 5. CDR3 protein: CASSQAGGQLNTEAFF. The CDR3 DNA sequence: TGTGCCAGCAGCCAAGCCGGGGGACAGTTGAACACTGAAGCTTTCTTT.

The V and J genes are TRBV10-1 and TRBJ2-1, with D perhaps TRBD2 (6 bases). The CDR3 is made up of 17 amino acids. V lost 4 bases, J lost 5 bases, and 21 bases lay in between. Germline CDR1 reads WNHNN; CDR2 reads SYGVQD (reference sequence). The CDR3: CASSASLAAYPNNEQFF. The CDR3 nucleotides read TGCGCCAGCAGTGCTTCCTTAGCGGCCTACCCAAACAATGAGCAGTTCTTC.

Written as DNA, the CDR3 is TGTGCCAGCAGCGTAGAGATGGGCCCCGGGGAGCTGTTTTTT. Encoded protein: CASSVEMGPGELFF. The rearrangement joins TRBV9 to TRBJ2-2; no definite D call. There are 14 residues in the CDR3. With 0 bases removed from V and 6 bases from J, the gap between germline ends came to 9 bases. The germline CDR1 and CDR2 sequences are SGDLS and YYNGEE.

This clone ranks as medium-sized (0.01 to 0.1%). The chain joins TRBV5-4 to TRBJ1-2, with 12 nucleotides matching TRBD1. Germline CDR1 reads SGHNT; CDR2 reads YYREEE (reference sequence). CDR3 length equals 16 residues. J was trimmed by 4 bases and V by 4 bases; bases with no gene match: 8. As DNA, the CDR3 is TGTGCCAGCAGCACGGGACAGGGGGCGAGTTCCTATGGCTACACCTTC. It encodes CASSTGQGASSYGYTF.

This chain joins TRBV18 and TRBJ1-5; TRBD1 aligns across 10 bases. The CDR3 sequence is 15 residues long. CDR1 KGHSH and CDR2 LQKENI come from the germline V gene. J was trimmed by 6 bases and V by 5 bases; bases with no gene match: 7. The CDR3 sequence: CASSETTGGGQPQHF. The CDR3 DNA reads TGTGCCAGCTCAGAGACGACAGGGGGCGGTCAGCCCCAGCATTTT.

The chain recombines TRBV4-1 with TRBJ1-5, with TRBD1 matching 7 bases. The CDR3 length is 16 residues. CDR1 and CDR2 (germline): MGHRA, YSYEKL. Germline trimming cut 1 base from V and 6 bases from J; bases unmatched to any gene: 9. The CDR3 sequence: CASSQAPARGPQPQHF. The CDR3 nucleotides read TGCGCCAGCAGCCAAGCACCTGCTAGGGGGCCTCAGCCCCAGCATTTT.

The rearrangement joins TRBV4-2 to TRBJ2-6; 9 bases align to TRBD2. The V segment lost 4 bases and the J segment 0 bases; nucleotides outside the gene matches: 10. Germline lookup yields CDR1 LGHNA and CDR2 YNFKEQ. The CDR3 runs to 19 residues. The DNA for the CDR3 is TGTGCCAGCAGCCTGACCTTGGCGGGGGGGTACTCTGGGGCCAACGTCCTGACTTTC. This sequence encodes CASSLTLAGGYSGANVLTF.

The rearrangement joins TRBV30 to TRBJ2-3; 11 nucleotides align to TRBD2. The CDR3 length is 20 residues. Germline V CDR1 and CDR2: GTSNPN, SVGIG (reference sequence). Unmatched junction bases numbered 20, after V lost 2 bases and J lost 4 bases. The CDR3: CAWSYIPGLAVGNGADTQYF. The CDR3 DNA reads TGTGCCTGGAGTTACATCCCGGGACTAGCGGTGGGGAATGGGGCAGATACGCAGTATTTT.

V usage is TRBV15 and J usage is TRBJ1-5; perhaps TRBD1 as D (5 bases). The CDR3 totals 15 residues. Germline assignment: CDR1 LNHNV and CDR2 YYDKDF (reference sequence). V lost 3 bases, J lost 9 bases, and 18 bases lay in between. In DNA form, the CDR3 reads TGTGCCACCAGCAGGGGCTGGGGGGAACAAGGGCCCCAGCATTTT. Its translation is CATSRGWGEQGPQHF.

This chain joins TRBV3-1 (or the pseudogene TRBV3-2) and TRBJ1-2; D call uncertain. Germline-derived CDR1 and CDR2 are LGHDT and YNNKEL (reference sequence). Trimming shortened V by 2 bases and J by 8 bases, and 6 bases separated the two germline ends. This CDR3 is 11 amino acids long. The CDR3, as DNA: TGTGCCAGCAGCCAACAGGCGGGCTACACCTTC. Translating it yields CASSQQAGYTF.

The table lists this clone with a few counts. CDR3: CASSLEGGYNSPLHF. CDR3 nucleotides: TGCGCCAGCAGCTTGGAAGGAGGCTATAATTCACCCCTCCACTTT. The chain combines TRBV5-1 with TRBJ1-6; no firm D call. This CDR3 contains 15 residues. V lost 0 bases to trimming and J lost 3 bases, with 7 bases between them. CDR1 is SGHRS, CDR2 YFSETQ, per germline.

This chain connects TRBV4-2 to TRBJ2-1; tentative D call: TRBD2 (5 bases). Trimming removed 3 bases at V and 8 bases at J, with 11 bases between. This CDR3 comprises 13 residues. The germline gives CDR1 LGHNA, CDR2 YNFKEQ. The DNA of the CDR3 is TGTGCCAGCAGCCAGCCGGGGTCGGATGAGCAGTTCTTC. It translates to CASSQPGSDEQFF.

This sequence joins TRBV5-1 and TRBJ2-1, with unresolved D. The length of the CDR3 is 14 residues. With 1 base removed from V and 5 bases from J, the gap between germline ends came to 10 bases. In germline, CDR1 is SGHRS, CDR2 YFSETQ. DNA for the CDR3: TGCGCCAGCAGCTTGTTACAGACGAACAATGAGCAGTTCTTC. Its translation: CASSLLQTNNEQFF.

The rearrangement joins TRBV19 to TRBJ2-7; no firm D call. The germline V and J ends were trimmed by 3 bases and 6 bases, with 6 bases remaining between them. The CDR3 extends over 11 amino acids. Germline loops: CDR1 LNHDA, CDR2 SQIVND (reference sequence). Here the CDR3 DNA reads TGTGCCAGTAGTATGAGAGGCGAGCAGTACTTC. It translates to CASSMRGEQYF.

CDR3: CASSQGAYNEQFF. CDR3 DNA sequence: TGTGCCAGCAGTCAAGGAGCCTACAATGAGCAGTTCTTC. The chain is built from TRBV28 and TRBJ2-1, with D unresolved. CDR1 is MDHEN, CDR2 SYDVKM, per germline. Trimming shortened V by 5 bases and J by 2 bases, and 7 bases separated the two germline ends. The length of the CDR3 is 13 residues.

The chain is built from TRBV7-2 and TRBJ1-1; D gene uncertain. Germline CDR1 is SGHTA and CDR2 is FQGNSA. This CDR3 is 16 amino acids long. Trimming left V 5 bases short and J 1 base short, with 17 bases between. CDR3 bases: TGTGCCAGCAGCCAACGGGGTGTCTGGGGGAACACTGAAGCTTTCTTT. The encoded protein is CASSQRGVWGNTEAFF.

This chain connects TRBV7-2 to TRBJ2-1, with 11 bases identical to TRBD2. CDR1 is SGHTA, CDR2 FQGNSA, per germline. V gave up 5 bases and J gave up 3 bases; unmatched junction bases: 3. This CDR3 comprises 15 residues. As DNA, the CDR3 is TGTGCCAGCAGCATGACTAGCGGGGACTACAATGAGCAGTTCTTC. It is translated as CASSMTSGDYNEQFF.

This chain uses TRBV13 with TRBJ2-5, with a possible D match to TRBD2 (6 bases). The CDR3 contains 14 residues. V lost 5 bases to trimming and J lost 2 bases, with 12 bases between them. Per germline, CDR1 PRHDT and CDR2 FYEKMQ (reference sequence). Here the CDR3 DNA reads TGTGCCAGCAGCAAGGGGACTGAACAAGAGACCCAGTACTTC. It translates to CASSKGTEQETQYF.

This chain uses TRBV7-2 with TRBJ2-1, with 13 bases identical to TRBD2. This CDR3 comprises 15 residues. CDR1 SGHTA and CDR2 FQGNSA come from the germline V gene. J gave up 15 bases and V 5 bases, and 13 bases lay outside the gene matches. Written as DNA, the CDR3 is TGTGCCAGCAGCCCCCTGGTAACTAGCGGGAGGGCCGGGTTCTTC. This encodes CASSPLVTSGRAGFF.

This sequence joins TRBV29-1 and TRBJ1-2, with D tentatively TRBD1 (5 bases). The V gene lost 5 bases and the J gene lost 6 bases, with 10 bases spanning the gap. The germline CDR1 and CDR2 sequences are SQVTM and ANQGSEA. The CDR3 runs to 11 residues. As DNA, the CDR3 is TGCAGCGTTCGGTCGGGGGATGGCTACACCTTC. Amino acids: CSVRSGDGYTF.

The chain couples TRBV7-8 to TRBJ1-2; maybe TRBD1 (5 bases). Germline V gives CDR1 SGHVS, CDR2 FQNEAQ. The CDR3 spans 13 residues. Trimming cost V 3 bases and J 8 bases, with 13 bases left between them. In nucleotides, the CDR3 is TGTGCCAGCAGCTTGGGGGGGGTTGACGGCTACACCTTC. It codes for CASSLGGVDGYTF.

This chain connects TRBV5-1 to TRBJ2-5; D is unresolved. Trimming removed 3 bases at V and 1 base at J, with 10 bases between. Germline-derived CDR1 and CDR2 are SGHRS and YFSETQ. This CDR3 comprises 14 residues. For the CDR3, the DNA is TGCGCCAGCAGCTCCCAGACGGGCCAAGAGACCCAGTACTTC. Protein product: CASSSQTGQETQYF.

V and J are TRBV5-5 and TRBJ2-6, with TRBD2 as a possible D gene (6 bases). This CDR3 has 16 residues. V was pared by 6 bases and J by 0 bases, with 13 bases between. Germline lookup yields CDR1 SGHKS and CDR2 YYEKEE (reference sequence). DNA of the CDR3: TGTGCCAGCACTCGGGACTCGAGCTCTGGGGCCAACGTCCTGACTTTC. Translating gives CASTRDSSSGANVLTF.

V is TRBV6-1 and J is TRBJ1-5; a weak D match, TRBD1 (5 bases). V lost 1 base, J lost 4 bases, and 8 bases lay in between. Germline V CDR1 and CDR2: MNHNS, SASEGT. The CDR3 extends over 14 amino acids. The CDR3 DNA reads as TGTGCCAGCAGTGAAGGGACAAATAATCAGCCCCAGCATTTT. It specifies CASSEGTNNQPQHF.